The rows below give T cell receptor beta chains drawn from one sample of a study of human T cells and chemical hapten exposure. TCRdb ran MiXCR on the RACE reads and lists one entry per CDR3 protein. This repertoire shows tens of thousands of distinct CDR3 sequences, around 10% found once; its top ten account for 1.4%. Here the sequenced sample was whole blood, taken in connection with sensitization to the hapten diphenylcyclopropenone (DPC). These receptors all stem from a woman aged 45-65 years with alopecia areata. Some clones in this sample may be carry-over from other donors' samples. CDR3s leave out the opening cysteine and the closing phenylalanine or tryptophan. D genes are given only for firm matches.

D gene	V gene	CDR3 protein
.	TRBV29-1	SVEDTPNTEAF
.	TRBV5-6	ASSLGQLLAKNIQY
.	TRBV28	ASSSGQGYNSPLH
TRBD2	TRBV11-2	ASSPRLAENIQY
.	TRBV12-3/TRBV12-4	ASSLGNGVSTDTQY
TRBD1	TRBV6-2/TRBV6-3	ASTHPQGDYGYT
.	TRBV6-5	ASQGGILTEAF
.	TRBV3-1	ASSQDLGGTDTQY
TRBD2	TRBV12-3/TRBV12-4	ASQISGNREQY
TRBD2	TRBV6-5	ASSYRALAGGTDTQY
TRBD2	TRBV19	ASRAGENSGANVLT
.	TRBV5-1	ASSFLPWEIGQNTGELF
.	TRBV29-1	SVEWDNTYEQY
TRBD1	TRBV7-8	ASSLGGDRLGTQY
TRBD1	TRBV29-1	SADGQGPTEAF
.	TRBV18	ASSPDRTVNTEAF
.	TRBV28	ASSLNGVNTQY
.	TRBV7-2	ASSLVSSGITEAF
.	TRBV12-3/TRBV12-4	ASSLAGAAGGQF
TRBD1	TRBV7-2	ASSLVGRTGETKY
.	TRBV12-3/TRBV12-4	ASSSDRLTFTGELF
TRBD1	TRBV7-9	ASSSGDSAYEQY
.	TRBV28	ASTRFGNSPLH
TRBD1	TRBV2	ASSTQGSTYEQY
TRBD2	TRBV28	ASRPGTSGKNWY
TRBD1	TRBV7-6	ASSPETGVYEQY
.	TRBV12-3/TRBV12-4	ASSSGGLDEQY
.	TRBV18	ASSPGQAGEKLF
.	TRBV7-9	ASSLARGFGTEAF
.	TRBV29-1	SVGRDGYEQY
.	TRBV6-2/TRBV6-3	ASSYMAVGTSYEQY
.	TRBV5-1	ASSLDRGSSYEQY
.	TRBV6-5	ASSYPRLGQGYEQY
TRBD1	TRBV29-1	SASDRVTEAF
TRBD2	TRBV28	ATISSGNEQF
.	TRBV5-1	ASSEFNNSPLH
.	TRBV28	ASSRPSGQPQH
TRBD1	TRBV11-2	ASSSSDRYTDTQY
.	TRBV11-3	ASSLDGGYNEQF
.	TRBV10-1	ASSDSSDSDKAF
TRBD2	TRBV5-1	ASSLQTSGRTGELF
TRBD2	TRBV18	ASSLAREFGWYEQY
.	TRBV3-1	ASSQGPQETQY
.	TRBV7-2	ASSLGMFISSYEQY
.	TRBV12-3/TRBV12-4	ASSRTGSGNTIY
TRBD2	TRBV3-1	ASSYAPSSGGTDTQY
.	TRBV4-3	ASSQVAQHYGYT
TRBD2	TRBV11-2	ASSRLAGGMDTQY
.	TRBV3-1	ASSHRHQETQY
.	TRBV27	ASSFVSTDTQY
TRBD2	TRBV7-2	ASSLFGGGPSEQY
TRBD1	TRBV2	ASSDQGGDQPQH
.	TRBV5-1	ASSLARQTYEQY